This is a list of T cell receptor beta chains from one sample in a study of T cells after yellow fever vaccination. TCRdb re-called the 5' RACE reads with MiXCR, one entry per CDR3 protein. This table holds under 250,000 distinct CDR3 sequences, approximately 3.2% found once. The sample was CD4+ T cells sorted from PBMCs, taken 10 days after the yellow fever booster vaccination. The receptors derive from a man younger than 35 who received the YFV17D yellow fever vaccine. Both conserved end residues are part of each CDR3. Each record gives: J gene, D gene, V gene, clone size, CDR3 DNA, CDR3 protein. A D gene is named only where the DNA matches it firmly. Expanded clones are given a class, and other clones once, few, many or no size at all.

J gene: TRBJ1-5; D gene: .; V gene: TRBV3-1; clone size: .; CDR3 DNA: TGTGCCAGCAGCCAAGGCGGGGGGGGCCGACAGCCCCAGCATTTT; CDR3 protein: CASSQGGGGRQPQHF
J gene: TRBJ1-2; D gene: .; V gene: TRBV18; clone size: few; CDR3 DNA: TGTGCCAGCTCACCCTCGACAGGCCGGCCTAACTATGGCTACACCTTC; CDR3 protein: CASSPSTGRPNYGYTF
J gene: TRBJ1-5; D gene: TRBD1; V gene: TRBV2; clone size: few; CDR3 DNA: TGTGCCAGTGGGCGGGACAGGGATCAGCCCCAGCATTTT; CDR3 protein: CASGRDRDQPQHF
J gene: TRBJ2-2; D gene: .; V gene: TRBV5-1; clone size: .; CDR3 DNA: TGCGCCAGCAGCTTGGGTACGACTCTAGGGGAGCTGTTTTTT; CDR3 protein: CASSLGTTLGELFF
J gene: TRBJ2-3; D gene: .; V gene: TRBV7-2; clone size: many; CDR3 DNA: TGTGCCAGCAGGAAACAACCCAGCACAGATACGCAGTATTTT; CDR3 protein: CASRKQPSTDTQYF
J gene: TRBJ2-7; D gene: .; V gene: TRBV5-1; clone size: few; CDR3 DNA: TGCGCCAGCGGCCGGGACACCCTTTACGAGCAGTACTTC; CDR3 protein: CASGRDTLYEQYF
J gene: TRBJ1-2; D gene: .; V gene: TRBV18; clone size: few; CDR3 DNA: TGTGCCAGCTCCCCCCGGTTGGAGGGGGATAACGGCTACACCTTC; CDR3 protein: CASSPRLEGDNGYTF
J gene: TRBJ1-2; D gene: TRBD1; V gene: TRBV29-1; clone size: many; CDR3 DNA: TGCAGCGTTGAAGATCAGGGGGGTGGCTACACCTTC; CDR3 protein: CSVEDQGGGYTF
J gene: TRBJ2-5; D gene: TRBD1; V gene: TRBV5-1; clone size: many; CDR3 DNA: TGCGCCAGCAGCTTGGGGCAGGGGGCAGAGACCCAGTACTTC; CDR3 protein: CASSLGQGAETQYF
J gene: TRBJ1-1; D gene: .; V gene: TRBV29-1; clone size: .; CDR3 DNA: TGCAGCGTTGAAGGACAAACCAACACTGAAGCTTTCTTT; CDR3 protein: CSVEGQTNTEAFF
J gene: TRBJ2-6; D gene: .; V gene: TRBV5-1; clone size: many; CDR3 DNA: TGCGCCAGCAGCTTGGGAGACTCTGGGGCCAACGTCCTGACTTTC; CDR3 protein: CASSLGDSGANVLTF
J gene: TRBJ1-5; D gene: TRBD1; V gene: TRBV24-1; clone size: few; CDR3 DNA: TGTGCCACCAGTGACCCCGGGACAGCTAATCAGCCCCAGCATTTT; CDR3 protein: CATSDPGTANQPQHF
J gene: TRBJ1-2; D gene: .; V gene: TRBV3-1; clone size: many; CDR3 DNA: TGTGCCAGCAGCCACGAGAGTCGGGGCTACACCTTC; CDR3 protein: CASSHESRGYTF
J gene: TRBJ2-7; D gene: .; V gene: TRBV4-1; clone size: .; CDR3 DNA: TGCGCCAGCAGCCAAGACTCGAACGGGGGGCCGGGGGAGCAGTACTTC; CDR3 protein: CASSQDSNGGPGEQYF
J gene: TRBJ2-2; D gene: .; V gene: TRBV5-1; clone size: few; CDR3 DNA: TGCGCCAGCAGCGTGGGGACATGGACCGGGGAGCTGTTTTTT; CDR3 protein: CASSVGTWTGELFF
J gene: TRBJ2-5; D gene: TRBD1; V gene: TRBV25-1; clone size: few; CDR3 DNA: TGTGCCAGCAGTGTCGGAGACAGGGCAGTGGGAATGGAGACCCAGTACTTC; CDR3 protein: CASSVGDRAVGMETQYF
J gene: TRBJ1-4; D gene: .; V gene: TRBV12-3/TRBV12-4; clone size: few; CDR3 DNA: TGTGCCAGCAGTTTAGCGCACGAGGCCGCTAATGAAAAACTGTTTTTT; CDR3 protein: CASSLAHEAANEKLFF
J gene: TRBJ1-3; D gene: .; V gene: TRBV7-2; clone size: many; CDR3 DNA: TGTGCCAGCAGCTCGTTTACTTCTGGAAACACCATATATTTT; CDR3 protein: CASSSFTSGNTIYF
J gene: TRBJ2-3; D gene: .; V gene: TRBV5-1; clone size: many; CDR3 DNA: TGCGCCAGCAGCTTCCTCAACCGGGACTTTAGCACAGATACGCAGTATTTT; CDR3 protein: CASSFLNRDFSTDTQYF
J gene: TRBJ2-7; D gene: .; V gene: TRBV28; clone size: few; CDR3 DNA: TGTGCCAGCAGCCACCCGACAGTCCCCTACGAGCAGTACTTC; CDR3 protein: CASSHPTVPYEQYF
J gene: TRBJ2-5; D gene: .; V gene: TRBV5-1; clone size: .; CDR3 DNA: TGCGCCAGCAGCTTGGATGGCAGTCCTTTATACCAAGAGACCCAGTACTTC; CDR3 protein: CASSLDGSPLYQETQYF
J gene: TRBJ2-7; D gene: TRBD1; V gene: TRBV15; clone size: many; CDR3 DNA: TGTGCCACCAGCAGAGACCGGGACAGGCGCCACGAGCAGTACTTC; CDR3 protein: CATSRDRDRRHEQYF
J gene: TRBJ1-2; D gene: .; V gene: TRBV3-1; clone size: .; CDR3 DNA: TGTGCCAGCAGCTCTTCAGGGGCTTATGGCTACACCTTC; CDR3 protein: CASSSSGAYGYTF
J gene: TRBJ2-6; D gene: .; V gene: TRBV14; clone size: .; CDR3 DNA: TGTGCCAGCAGCCAAGACGGCTTCGTGTATGGGGCCAACGTCCTGACTTTC; CDR3 protein: CASSQDGFVYGANVLTF
J gene: TRBJ1-2; D gene: .; V gene: TRBV2; clone size: .; CDR3 DNA: TGTGCCAGCCGCAGGACCTATGGCTACACCTTC; CDR3 protein: CASRRTYGYTF
J gene: TRBJ1-5; D gene: .; V gene: TRBV27; clone size: .; CDR3 DNA: TGTGCCAGCAGTTTCCGGGGATTCAGCAATCAGCCCCAGCATTTT; CDR3 protein: CASSFRGFSNQPQHF
J gene: TRBJ1-1; D gene: TRBD1; V gene: TRBV5-4; clone size: few; CDR3 DNA: TGTGCCAGCAGGAGGACAGGGTCTGGCACTGAAGCTTTCTTT; CDR3 protein: CASRRTGSGTEAFF
J gene: TRBJ1-5; D gene: .; V gene: TRBV6-5; clone size: many; CDR3 DNA: TGTGCCAGCCGGGCGCCTTCGGGGCCCCAGCATTTT; CDR3 protein: CASRAPSGPQHF
J gene: TRBJ1-1; D gene: TRBD1; V gene: TRBV7-2; clone size: many; CDR3 DNA: TGTGCCAGCAGCTCCCCCCCGGGACAGGCCATTCTCTTT; CDR3 protein: CASSSPPGQAILF
J gene: TRBJ2-7; D gene: .; V gene: TRBV19; clone size: few; CDR3 DNA: TGTGCCAGTAGTGCATACCGGGACCTCTCCTACGAGCAGTACTTC; CDR3 protein: CASSAYRDLSYEQYF
J gene: TRBJ2-1; D gene: .; V gene: TRBV7-3; clone size: many; CDR3 DNA: TGTGCCAGCAGCTTAATAGGGAGGGAGCAGTTCTTC; CDR3 protein: CASSLIGREQFF
J gene: TRBJ1-1; D gene: TRBD1; V gene: TRBV10-3; clone size: many; CDR3 DNA: TGTGCCATCAGTGAGCCGACAGGGAGGGTGAACACTGAAGCTTTCTTT; CDR3 protein: CAISEPTGRVNTEAFF
J gene: TRBJ2-5; D gene: TRBD1; V gene: TRBV18; clone size: many; CDR3 DNA: TGTGCCAGCTCACCCACTCAAGGGACAGGGGACAGGAGCATCGAGACCCAGTACTTC; CDR3 protein: CASSPTQGTGDRSIETQYF
J gene: TRBJ1-2; D gene: TRBD1; V gene: TRBV5-6; clone size: many; CDR3 DNA: TGTGCCAGCAGCTTGGGACAGGGGGCCTTTGTTACCTTC; CDR3 protein: CASSLGQGAFVTF
J gene: TRBJ1-2; D gene: .; V gene: TRBV5-1; clone size: few; CDR3 DNA: TGCGCCAGCAGCTTGGAAGTTTCAGGGCATGGCTACACCTTC; CDR3 protein: CASSLEVSGHGYTF
J gene: TRBJ2-7; D gene: .; V gene: TRBV5-1; clone size: many; CDR3 DNA: TGCGCCAGCAGCCTCGCCGGGACACTCGGCTACGAGCAGTACTTC; CDR3 protein: CASSLAGTLGYEQYF
J gene: TRBJ1-6; D gene: TRBD1; V gene: TRBV5-6; clone size: few; CDR3 DNA: TGTGCCAGCAGCTTCCCGGGACAGTATTCACCCCTCCACTTT; CDR3 protein: CASSFPGQYSPLHF
J gene: TRBJ1-5; D gene: .; V gene: TRBV12-3/TRBV12-4; clone size: many; CDR3 DNA: TGTGCCAGCAGCCCCACTGGCAATCAGCCCCAGCATTTT; CDR3 protein: CASSPTGNQPQHF
J gene: TRBJ1-6; D gene: .; V gene: TRBV4-3; clone size: many; CDR3 DNA: TGCGCCAGCAGCCAGCACCGTAACAGGGTTAATTCACCCCTCCACTTT; CDR3 protein: CASSQHRNRVNSPLHF
J gene: TRBJ2-3; D gene: .; V gene: TRBV7-8; clone size: many; CDR3 DNA: TGTGCCAGCAGACCGGGACTCCCCACAGATACGCAGTATTTT; CDR3 protein: CASRPGLPTDTQYF
J gene: TRBJ1-6; D gene: .; V gene: TRBV5-4; clone size: .; CDR3 DNA: TGTGCCAGCAGCCCTAGCTCGGATTCACCCCTCCACTTT; CDR3 protein: CASSPSSDSPLHF
J gene: TRBJ2-1; D gene: .; V gene: TRBV7-6; clone size: many; CDR3 DNA: TGTGCCAGCAGCTTACAGCCAAGCTCCTACAATGAGCAGTTCTTC; CDR3 protein: CASSLQPSSYNEQFF
J gene: TRBJ2-7; D gene: TRBD1; V gene: TRBV5-4; clone size: few; CDR3 DNA: TGTGCCAGCAGCCGGCCGGGAACAGGGGGCTTCGAGCAGTACTTC; CDR3 protein: CASSRPGTGGFEQYF
J gene: TRBJ2-3; D gene: .; V gene: TRBV5-1; clone size: many; CDR3 DNA: TGCGCCAGCAGGCCGGGGGCGCTCACAGATACGCAGTATTTT; CDR3 protein: CASRPGALTDTQYF
J gene: TRBJ2-3; D gene: .; V gene: TRBV9; clone size: .; CDR3 DNA: TGTGCCAGCAGCGTAGCTTCGGGGAGTGAGGATACGCAGTATTTT; CDR3 protein: CASSVASGSEDTQYF
J gene: TRBJ1-6; D gene: TRBD1; V gene: TRBV7-9; clone size: many; CDR3 DNA: TGTGCCAGCAGCTTAGCGGCAGGGGGCCATTCACCCCTCCACTTT; CDR3 protein: CASSLAAGGHSPLHF
J gene: TRBJ2-5; D gene: .; V gene: TRBV5-1; clone size: .; CDR3 DNA: TGCGCCAGCAGCGGCGTCAGAGGGGGGGGAGAGACCCAGTACTTC; CDR3 protein: CASSGVRGGGETQYF